Below are 18 T cell receptor beta chains sequenced from a single sample in a study of OX40 agonist ivuxolimab in advanced cancers. The library was obtained by the immunoSEQ multiplex PCR assay. TCRdb stores this immuneACCESS table with in-frame sequences only. Part of the clones is absent; in the studies checked, under half of the shortfall reflects unresolved V genes, and no reason is known for the rest. In this sample the table shows 50,000 to 65,000 clones, 91% of which occur a single time. Approximately 7.9% of the sample lies in the top ten. The specimen was CD4+ or CD8+ T cells sorted from blood, collected in a trial of the OX40 agonist ivuxolimab. These receptors all stem from an adult with an advanced solid tumor such as melanoma, head and neck, liver or kidney cancer.

The J gene is TRBJ2-1, the V gene TRBV4-3; D is tentatively TRBD1 or TRBD2 (7 bases each). Germline V CDR1 and CDR2: LGHNA, YSLEER. CDR3 size: 15 residues. V shed 0 bases and J shed 4 bases, with 10 bases lying between them. CDR3 coding DNA: TGCGCCAGCAGCCAAGACAGGGGGGGTTACAATGAGCAGTTCTTC. Translation gives CASSQDRGGYNEQFF.

The gene calls are TRBV6-5 and TRBJ2-1, with D possibly matching TRBD2 (6 bases). V was shortened by 6 bases and J by 8 bases, with 20 bases between the two germline ends. Germline assignment: CDR1 MNHEY and CDR2 SVGAGI. The length of the CDR3 is 15 residues. The CDR3 bases are TGTGCCAGCAGATCCCGGGACGGGGGAAACCATGAGCAGTTCTTC. It specifies CASRSRDGGNHEQFF.

The chain couples TRBV19 to TRBJ1-5; D is ambiguous. Trimming stripped 3 bases from V and 10 bases from J, with 13 bases between. Germline CDR1 and CDR2: LNHDA and SQIVND (reference sequence). This CDR3 spans 13 amino acids. The CDR3 sequence: CASSMAPPGPQHF. In nucleotides, the CDR3 is TGTGCCAGTAGTATGGCCCCACCGGGACCCCAGCATTTT.

The chain employs TRBV2 and TRBJ2-7; 9 bases line up with TRBD1. Unmatched junction bases numbered 14, after V lost 10 bases and J lost 4 bases. There are 15 residues in the CDR3. Germline assignment: CDR1 SNHLY and CDR2 FYNNEI. The CDR3 protein is CATEGGGTGPYEQYF. The CDR3 DNA is TGTGCCACCGAAGGGGGGGGGACAGGGCCGTACGAGCAGTACTTC.

The chain couples TRBV5-4 to TRBJ1-2; D is unresolved. V was shortened by 4 bases and J by 4 bases, with 8 bases between the two germline ends. The CDR3 has 12 residues. Germline V gives CDR1 SGHNT, CDR2 YYREEE (reference sequence). The CDR3 region has the DNA TGTGCCAGCAGCCTAGACTCCTATGGCTACACCTTC. Protein sequence: CASSLDSYGYTF. The whole variable domain, filled in from reference TRBV5-4 and TRBJ1-2, reads ETGVTQSPTHLIKTRGQQVTLRCSSQSGHNTVSWYQQALGQGPQFIFQYYREEENGRGNFPPRFSGLQFPNYSSELNVNALELDDSALYLCASSLDSYGYTFGSGTRLTVV.

This chain joins TRBV27 and TRBJ1-1, with 9 bases matching TRBD1. Germline CDR1 MNHEY, CDR2 SMNVEV (reference sequence). Trimming removed 2 bases from V and 6 bases from J; junction bases left unmatched: 4. The CDR3 has 14 amino acids. This CDR3 is CASSLEGQGPEAFF. CDR3 DNA: TGTGCCAGCAGTTTAGAGGGACAGGGCCCTGAAGCTTTCTTT.

V and J are TRBV14 and TRBJ2-7; 7 bases are a match to TRBD2. Germline lookup yields CDR1 SGHDN and CDR2 FVKESK. The CDR3 consists of 14 residues. The V segment lost 5 bases and the J segment 4 bases; nucleotides outside the gene matches: 8. The chain's CDR3 is CASSDWSGGYEQYF. The CDR3 DNA reads as TGTGCCAGCAGCGATTGGTCGGGGGGATACGAGCAGTACTTC.

The chain carries TRBV7-9 and TRBJ2-7; D possibly corresponds to TRBD2 (6 bases). Germline V gene sequence: CDR1 SEHNR, CDR2 FQNEAQ (reference sequence). Trimming cost V 4 bases and J 7 bases, with 17 bases left between them. The CDR3 extends over 14 amino acids. CDR3 coding DNA: TGTGCCAGCAGCTATTCGGGGGACCTTTGGGAGCAGTACTTC. Translated: CASSYSGDLWEQYF.

V gene TRBV7-9 combines with J gene TRBJ1-2; possible D gene TRBD1, 5 bases. Trimming took 3 bases from V and 1 from J, leaving 12 bases between them. The CDR3 totals 15 residues. Germline V lookup: CDR1 SEHNR, CDR2 FQNEAQ (reference sequence). CDR3: CASSFPDRDNYGYTF. In DNA form, the CDR3 reads TGTGCCAGCAGCTTTCCAGACAGAGATAACTATGGCTACACCTTC.

V usage is TRBV30 and J usage is TRBJ1-6, with TRBD1 matching 8 bases. Germline loops: CDR1 GTSNPN, CDR2 SVGIG (reference sequence). The CDR3 extends over 14 amino acids. V trimming: 0 bases; J trimming: 9 bases; junction bases outside the gene matches: 4. The CDR3 sequence is CAWSVGQDGSPLHF. The CDR3 nucleotides are TGTGCCTGGAGTGTGGGACAGGACGGTTCACCCCTCCACTTT.

The rearrangement joins TRBV19 to TRBJ1-2; D is undetermined. Trimming shortened V by 4 bases and J by 5 bases, and 8 bases separated the two germline ends. Germline V lookup: CDR1 LNHDA, CDR2 SQIVND (reference sequence). This CDR3 contains 12 residues. The chain's CDR3 is CASSTLGYGYTF. CDR3 in DNA: TGTGCCAGTAGTACTCTAGGGTATGGCTACACCTTC.

The chain carries TRBV15 and TRBJ1-4; D may be TRBD1 (6 bases). Trimming stripped 4 bases from V and 4 bases from J, with 10 bases between. Germline loops: CDR1 LNHNV, CDR2 YYDKDF (reference sequence). The CDR3 runs 14 residues. The DNA of the CDR3 is TGTGCCACCAGCACCCGACAGGTTAATGAAAAACTGTTTTTT. Translated, it gives CATSTRQVNEKLFF.

The chain has TRBV19 and TRBJ1-1; TRBD1 aligns across 8 bases. This CDR3 region has 12 residues. The ends lost 6 bases at V and 6 bases at J; junction bases unmatched: 3. Germline V gene lookup returns CDR1 LNHDA and CDR2 SQIVND (reference sequence). CDR3 amino acids: CASSSGGPEAFF. As DNA, the CDR3 is TGTGCCAGTAGCTCAGGGGGCCCTGAAGCTTTCTTT.

This clone was detected only once. The chain carries TRBV6-5 and TRBJ1-2; 8 bases fit TRBD1. V gave up 6 bases and J gave up 4 bases; unmatched junction bases: 7. This CDR3 contains 14 residues. CDR1 and CDR2 from the germline V gene are MNHEY and SVGAGI. Written as DNA, the CDR3 is TGTGCCAGCAGCCCAGTTACAGGGGGCTATGGCTACACCTTC. It encodes CASSPVTGGYGYTF.

This chain links TRBV7-6 with TRBJ1-5, with TRBD1 identical over 7 bases. Trimming at V came to 0 bases and at J to 5 bases, leaving 10 bases not matched to a gene. The CDR3 covers 17 residues. Germline values: CDR1 SGHVS, CDR2 FNYEAQ. The DNA of the CDR3 is TGTGCCAGCAGCTTAGCGAGTGAGACGCAGGGGGATCAGCCCCAGCATTTT. It translates to CASSLASETQGDQPQHF.

The chain employs TRBV6-7 and TRBJ1-5; D is ambiguous. TRBV6-7 belongs to the ORF category, with a function that is uncertain. There are 14 residues in the CDR3. The V end lost 5 bases, the J end lost 3 bases, and 11 bases lay between the germline ends. The CDR3 coding sequence is TGTGCCAGCAGTCCTCGACATCACAATCAGCCCCAGCATTTT. Residues: CASSPRHHNQPQHF.

The V gene is TRBV7-9, the J gene TRBJ2-2; 8 bases line up with TRBD1. The CDR3 has 17 residues. Germline V lookup: CDR1 SEHNR, CDR2 FQNEAQ (reference sequence). With V trimmed by 2 bases and J by 2 bases, 7 bases remained unmatched. CDR3 amino acids: CASSLRDRGSNTGELFF. The CDR3 region has the DNA TGTGCCAGCAGCTTAAGAGACAGGGGAAGCAACACCGGGGAGCTGTTTTTT.

The chain couples TRBV7-6 to TRBJ2-2; D is unclear. Per the germline V gene, CDR1 is SGHVS and CDR2 is FNYEAQ. V was trimmed by 2 bases and J by 2 bases, leaving 18 bases between them. CDR3 length: 18 residues. CDR3 sequence (DNA): TGTGCCAGCAGCTTACTCTTTGACGGTCGAGTCAACACCGGGGAGCTGTTTTTT. Its protein is CASSLLFDGRVNTGELFF.